These 9 T cell receptor beta chains came from one sample sequenced in a study of tumor-infiltrating lymphocytes in localized non-small cell lung cancer. Libraries were prepared by immunoSEQ multiplex PCR; TCRdb keeps only in-frame clonotypes and omits some of them. The table has thousands of clones, more than 65% seen once. What was sequenced was uninvolved lung tissue not adjacent to the tumor. The receptors shown here come from a human donor with non-small cell lung cancer.

V is TRBV9 and J is TRBJ1-1, with TRBD1 matching over 9 bases. The CDR3 is 15 amino acids. Germline values: CDR1 SGDLS, CDR2 YYNGEE. With V trimmed by 4 bases and J by 7 bases, 11 bases remained unmatched. CDR3: CASSPTGQGFSEAFF. CDR3 sequence (DNA): TGTGCCAGCAGCCCGACGGGACAGGGTTTCAGTGAAGCTTTCTTT.

The table lists this clone with a few counts. The V gene is TRBV7-9, the J gene TRBJ1-5; TRBD1 matches 10 bases. CDR3 length equals 16 residues. V shed 6 bases, J shed 3 bases, and the junction held 8 bases outside the gene matches. Germline CDR1 SEHNR, CDR2 FQNEAQ (reference sequence). The DNA for the CDR3 is TGTGCCAGCAGTTCCGGGACAGGGGCTTTCAATCAGCCCCAGCATTTT. Protein product: CASSSGTGAFNQPQHF.

This rearrangement joins TRBV30 to TRBJ1-1, with D possibly TRBD1 on 5 matching bases. V lost 0 bases and J 5 bases, leaving 13 bases between the germline ends. Per germline, CDR1 GTSNPN and CDR2 SVGIG (reference sequence). The CDR3 runs 14 residues. CDR3: CAWSVQGRDTEAFF. For the CDR3, the DNA is TGTGCCTGGAGTGTCCAGGGAAGGGATACTGAAGCTTTCTTT.

The chain is built from TRBV27 and TRBJ1-4, with a weak D call TRBD1 (5 bases). The V and J ends lost 6 bases and 4 bases respectively, with 9 bases between them. There are 13 residues in the CDR3. Germline CDR1 and CDR2: MNHEY and SMNVEV (reference sequence). The CDR3, as DNA: TGTGCCAGCAGACAGGACTATAATGAAAAACTGTTTTTT. Translated: CASRQDYNEKLFF.

CDR3 loop: CASSPGTKETQYF. The DNA for the CDR3 is TGTGCCAGCAGCCCAGGGACTAAAGAGACCCAGTACTTC. The genes are TRBV11-2 and TRBJ2-5; 7 positions agree with TRBD2. CDR1 and CDR2 (germline): SGHAT, FQNNGV. The CDR3 is 13 amino acids. The junction had 3 bases not matched to a gene; V was cut back by 5 bases and J by 3 bases.

The rearrangement links TRBV9 to TRBJ2-2; D is unresolved. This CDR3 has 11 amino acids. CDR1 and CDR2 from the germline V gene are SGDLS and YYNGEE. Trimming removed 4 bases from V and 8 bases from J, with 6 bases in between. Here the CDR3 DNA reads TGTGCCAGCAGCCGTGAAGGGGAGCTGTTTTTT. This encodes CASSREGELFF.

The rearrangement joins TRBV14 to TRBJ2-5; 7 bases fit TRBD1. The CDR3 totals 13 residues. Germline CDR1 and CDR2: SGHDN and FVKESK. With V trimmed by 4 bases and J by 2 bases, 1 base remained unmatched. The CDR3 nucleotides are TGTGCCAGCAGCCGGGGACAGCAAGAGACCCAGTACTTC. Its translation: CASSRGQQETQYF.

This clone was seen more than once but under ten times. V usage is TRBV19 and J usage is TRBJ1-4; 7 bases are a match to TRBD1. Germline V gives CDR1 LNHDA, CDR2 SQIVND (reference sequence). The ends lost 6 bases at V and 15 bases at J; junction bases unmatched: 10. The CDR3 extends over 12 amino acids. The CDR3 DNA reads TGTGCCAGTAGGCATCAGGGGGAGAGGGTGTTTTTT. This translates into CASRHQGERVFF.

The genes are TRBV14 and TRBJ2-2, with 8 bases matching TRBD2. This CDR3 has 15 residues. Germline V gene sequence: CDR1 SGHDN, CDR2 FVKESK. J lost 4 bases, V lost 4 bases, and 5 bases had no gene match. The DNA for the CDR3 is TGTGCCAGCAGCCTGGCGGGGGGCGGCACCGGGGAGCTGTTTTTT. Amino acids: CASSLAGGGTGELFF.